This record covers a single T cell receptor beta chain. Its cognate antigen is unknown. This record belongs to a study of beta chain features in type 1 diabetes. Overall study: No patient-donor differences in age, gender, total cells or subset yield.

Regarding the study as a whole: Shorter TCRB CDR3s, moderately but significantly so, marked every one of the four CD4+ subsets in Type 1 diabetes patients.

Expressed TCRB transcripts were sequenced because the isolated RNA had all been reverse transcribed beforehand. Repertoires were generated with immunoSEQ multiplex PCR, while TCRdb's copy carries only in-frame clones and drops some. This sample carries about 710,000 clones, about an eighth of them seen once, and the ten largest clones take just under 0.04%. The V gene's germline CDR1 is LGHNA and CDR2 YNFKEQ. CDR3 size: 16 residues. The germline V and J ends were trimmed by 0 bases and 5 bases, with 16 bases remaining between them. The clonotype originates from a man aged 18-30 years with type 1 diabetes. Sequences were obtained from naive CD4+ T cells from blood. The chain uses TRBV4-2 and TRBJ2-5; D may correspond to TRBD1 or TRBD2 (6 bases each). The CDR3 DNA sequence: TGTGCCAGCAGCCAAGAAGGAGGTACAGGGAGGGAGACCCAGTACTTC. It encodes CASSQEGGTGRETQYF.